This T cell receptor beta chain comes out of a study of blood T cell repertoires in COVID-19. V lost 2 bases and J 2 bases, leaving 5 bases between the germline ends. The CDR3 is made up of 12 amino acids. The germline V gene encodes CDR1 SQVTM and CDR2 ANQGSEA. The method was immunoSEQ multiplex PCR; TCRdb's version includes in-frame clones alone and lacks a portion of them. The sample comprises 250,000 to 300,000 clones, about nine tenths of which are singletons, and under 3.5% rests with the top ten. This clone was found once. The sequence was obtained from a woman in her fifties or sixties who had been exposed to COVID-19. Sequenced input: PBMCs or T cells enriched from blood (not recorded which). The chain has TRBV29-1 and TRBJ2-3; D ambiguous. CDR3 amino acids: CSVETDTDTQYF. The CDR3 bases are TGCAGCGTTGAAACAGACACAGATACGCAGTATTTT.